Below, 30 T cell receptor beta chains from the same sample are listed, as sequenced in a study of blood T cell repertoires in COVID-19. Produced via immunoSEQ multiplex PCR; TCRdb's table is partial and in-frame only. Of about 400,000 clones in the sample, 88% were seen once. Sequenced input: PBMCs or T cells enriched from blood (not recorded which). These receptors were taken from a woman aged 40 to 50 with acute COVID-19.

The chain recombines TRBV7-9 with TRBJ1-1, with 10 bases identical to TRBD1. Germline loops: CDR1 SEHNR, CDR2 FQNEAQ (reference sequence). V lost 5 bases to trimming and J lost 5 bases; unmatched junction nucleotides: 17. The CDR3 covers 18 residues. The CDR3 DNA is TGTGCCAGCAGCGAGACCGGGACAGGGGAGTTGGGAAGAACTGAAGCTTTCTTT. This translates into CASSETGTGELGRTEAFF. Full variable domain (rest looked up from reference TRBV7-9 and TRBJ1-1): DTGVSQNPRHKITKRGQNVTFRCDPISEHNRLYWYRQTLGQGPEFLTYFQNEAQLEKSRLLSDRFSAERPKGSFSTLEIQRTEQGDSAMYLCASSETGTGELGRTEAFFGQGTRLTVV.

Notes on this clone: The identical CDR3 is also encoded by other nucleotide sequences in the sample. V and J are TRBV3-1 (or the pseudogene TRBV3-2) and TRBJ2-1, with TRBD1 identical over 9 bases. Germline CDR1 and CDR2: LGHDT and YNNKEL (reference sequence). The CDR3 is made up of 15 amino acids. J lost 1 base, V lost 3 bases, and 1 base had no gene match. CDR3 protein: CASSQTGGSYNEQFF. The CDR3, as DNA: TGTGCCAGCAGCCAGACAGGGGGTTCCTACAATGAGCAGTTCTTC.

Concerning this clone: Sequence at one end of the junction differs from germline and may be a read error. This chain links TRBV20-1 with TRBJ2-1; D perhaps matches TRBD1 (6 bases). Germline V CDR1 and CDR2: DFQATT, SNEGSKA (reference sequence). The CDR3 spans 11 residues. CDR3 coding DNA: TGCAGTGCAAGAGGGACACTTGAGCAGTTCTTC. The encoded protein is CSARGTLEQFF.

The chain combines TRBV12-3 or TRBV12-4 with TRBJ1-2; tentative D call: TRBD1 (6 bases). The CDR3 has 13 residues. Trimming cost V 5 bases and J 7 bases, with 14 bases left between them. CDR3 in DNA: TGTGCCAGCAGTGCTACTGGGGGCGGTGGCTACACCTTC. This sequence encodes CASSATGGGGYTF.

The rearrangement joins TRBV11-2 to TRBJ1-1; TRBD1 aligns across 7 bases. This CDR3 comprises 14 residues. With 2 bases clipped from V and 7 bases from J, the junction kept 7 bases outside the gene matches. Germline-derived CDR1 and CDR2 are SGHAT and FQNNGV. CDR3 amino acids: CASSLSNRGNEAFF. CDR3 bases: TGTGCCAGCAGCTTATCGAACAGGGGAAATGAAGCTTTCTTT.

The gene calls are TRBV12-1 and TRBJ2-6; the D call of TRBD2 is as the table states it, not checked on the DNA. TRBV12-1 is marked as a pseudogene. This CDR3 has 20 amino acids. The CDR3 is CASSFGERAGGSSGANVLTF. CDR3 bases: TGTGCCAGCAGCTTTGGTGAGCGGGCCGGAGGAAGCTCTGGGGCCAACGTCCTGACTTTC.

This chain joins TRBV6-5 and TRBJ2-5, with D perhaps TRBD1 (5 bases). Germline V gene sequence: CDR1 MNHEY, CDR2 SVGAGI. The V gene lost 7 bases and the J gene lost 3 bases, with 12 bases spanning the gap. This CDR3 is built from 13 residues. The DNA for the CDR3 is TGTGCCAGCAACAACGACAGTAAAGAGACCCAGTACTTC. Translating it yields CASNNDSKETQYF.

The chain employs TRBV10-3 and TRBJ2-7; D is possibly TRBD2 (6 bases). V was cut by 2 bases and J by 3 bases, with 11 bases left in between. Germline V gene lookup returns CDR1 ENHRY and CDR2 SYGVKD. The CDR3 covers 14 residues. CDR3 residues: CAISEGPGGYEQYF. In DNA form, the CDR3 reads TGTGCCATCAGTGAGGGACCCGGGGGCTACGAGCAGTACTTC.

This rearrangement joins TRBV30 to TRBJ2-7; 9 bases line up with TRBD1. Germline loops: CDR1 GTSNPN, CDR2 SVGIG (reference sequence). Trimming at V came to 1 base and at J to 7 bases, leaving 11 bases not matched to a gene. The length of the CDR3 is 15 residues. CDR3 loop: CAWSDRDRVFGEQYF. The CDR3 nucleotides read TGTGCCTGGAGTGACCGGGACAGGGTGTTTGGGGAGCAGTACTTC. The whole variable domain, remainder taken from reference TRBV30 and TRBJ2-7, is SQTIHQWPATLVQPVGSPLSLECTVEGTSNPNLYWYRQAAGRGLQLLFYSVGIGQISSEVPQNLSASRPQDRQFILSSKKLLLSDSGFYLCAWSDRDRVFGEQYFGPGTRLTVT.

The rearrangement uses TRBV3-1 (or the pseudogene TRBV3-2) and TRBJ1-2, with TRBD1 identical over 10 bases. The length of the CDR3 is 14 residues. Germline CDR1 and CDR2: LGHDT and YNNKEL (reference sequence). V lost 4 bases and J lost 6; bases outside the gene matches: 5. The CDR3 sequence is CASSRTTGGNGYTF. The CDR3 DNA reads TGTGCCAGCAGCCGAACGACAGGGGGCAATGGCTACACCTTC.

This chain connects TRBV4-1 to TRBJ1-2; 7 positions match TRBD1. Trimming took 2 bases from V and 4 from J; bases not matched to a gene: 4. The germline gives CDR1 MGHRA, CDR2 YSYEKL. The CDR3 totals 14 residues. The CDR3 DNA reads TGCGCCAGCAGCCAAATCCAGGGGGGCTATGGCTACACCTTC. Translation: CASSQIQGGYGYTF.

The chain carries TRBV28 and TRBJ2-3, with 8 bases identical to TRBD2. The CDR3 contains 14 residues. The V segment lost 6 bases and the J segment 7 bases; nucleotides outside the gene matches: 9. Germline loops: CDR1 MDHEN, CDR2 SYDVKM. CDR3 DNA sequence: TGTGCCAGCAGCCCAAGCGGGGGCGTGAATACGCAGTATTTT. It codes for CASSPSGGVNTQYF.

The chain recombines TRBV29-1 with TRBJ1-1; a possible D gene is TRBD1 (6 bases). Per germline, CDR1 SQVTM and CDR2 ANQGSEA. Trimming removed 8 bases at V and 3 bases at J, with 10 bases between. This CDR3 is built from 11 residues. CDR3 protein: CSTGQYTEAFF. CDR3 nucleotides: TGCAGCACAGGACAGTACACTGAAGCTTTCTTT.

This clone appeared a single time. V and J are TRBV11-2 and TRBJ1-1; no clear D. Trimming shortened V by 6 bases and J by 1 base, and 18 bases separated the two germline ends. Germline CDR1 is SGHAT and CDR2 is FQNNGV. The CDR3 runs 16 residues. The CDR3 coding sequence is TGTGCCAGCAGTCTCCCCCCCTGGCAGGCGAACACTGAAGCTTTCTTT. Its protein product is CASSLPPWQANTEAFF.

The chain couples TRBV11-3 to TRBJ2-3, with 9 bases lining up with TRBD2. V lost 1 base to trimming and J lost 5 bases; unmatched junction nucleotides: 4. The CDR3 sequence is 15 residues long. Germline-derived CDR1 and CDR2 are SGHNT and YENEEA. The CDR3 DNA reads as TGTGCCAGCAGCTTAGGGGTAGCGGGGGAAGATACGCAGTATTTT. Translation: CASSLGVAGEDTQYF.

The chain carries TRBV11-2 and TRBJ1-5; 8 positions match TRBD1. This CDR3 contains 15 residues. Losses at the gene ends were 0 bases for V and 5 bases for J; bases not matched to a gene: 3. The germline CDR1 and CDR2 sequences are SGHAT and FQNNGV. The CDR3 nucleotides are TGTGCCAGCAGCTTAGAGGTGACAGGGGATCAGCCCCAGCATTTT. Protein: CASSLEVTGDQPQHF.

This chain connects TRBV6-5 to TRBJ2-7; D might be TRBD1 (5 bases). The CDR3 is 14 amino acids. The V end lost 11 bases, the J end lost 2 bases, and 19 bases lay between the germline ends. Germline CDR1 is MNHEY and CDR2 is SVGAGI. The CDR3 DNA reads TGTGCCTCCGAGACCAGGGTTTTCACCTACGAGCAGTACTTC. This translates into CASETRVFTYEQYF.

The chain has TRBV7-2 and TRBJ2-5, with a tentative D call TRBD2 (6 bases). In germline, CDR1 is SGHTA, CDR2 FQGNSA. The CDR3 runs 12 residues. V shed 3 bases and J shed 5 bases, with 7 bases lying between them. CDR3 DNA sequence: TGTGCCAGCAGCTTCCGGGGGGAGACCCAGTACTTC. Its translation is CASSFRGETQYF.

In its sample, this clone was seen a few times. The chain couples TRBV5-4 to TRBJ1-2; TRBD1 aligns across 8 bases. The V gene end was trimmed by 5 bases and the J gene end by 4 bases; junction bases not matched to a gene: 4. CDR1 and CDR2 (germline): SGHNT, YYREEE (reference sequence). This CDR3 contains 13 residues. CDR3 sequence (DNA): TGTGCCAGCAGATTGACAGGGGCCTATGGCTACACCTTC. It is translated as CASRLTGAYGYTF.

V is TRBV7-8 and J is TRBJ1-1; D is undetermined. Trimming removed 5 bases at V and 11 bases at J, with 18 bases between. This CDR3 has 13 residues. CDR1 is SGHVS, CDR2 FQNEAQ, per germline. The CDR3 DNA reads as TGTGCCAGCAGCCGGACTCAACCGAGCGAGGCTTTCTTT. Protein sequence: CASSRTQPSEAFF.

This chain connects TRBV5-1 to TRBJ1-1; D gene unclear. Trimming removed 5 bases at V and 1 base at J, with 21 bases between. The germline V gene has CDR1 SGHRS and CDR2 YFSETQ. The CDR3 is 17 residues long. As DNA, the CDR3 is TGCGCCAGCAGACTCATCGTACTCGGGATCTCGAACACTGAAGCTTTCTTT. It is translated as CASRLIVLGISNTEAFF.

This chain connects TRBV27 to TRBJ2-5; the match to TRBD1 covers 7 bases. Germline V gives CDR1 MNHEY, CDR2 SMNVEV (reference sequence). CDR3 length equals 14 residues. V was clipped by 2 bases and J by 2 bases; unmatched bases: 2. In DNA form, the CDR3 reads TGTGCCAGCAGTTTAAGGGGGCCTCAAGAGACCCAGTACTTC. It codes for CASSLRGPQETQYF.

V and J are TRBV30 and TRBJ2-3; 9 bases line up with TRBD1. The ends lost 2 bases at V and 2 bases at J; junction bases unmatched: 8. This CDR3 comprises 16 residues. Germline loops: CDR1 GTSNPN, CDR2 SVGIG (reference sequence). For the CDR3, the DNA is TGTGCCTGGAGTCAGGGTGGACAGGGGCACACAGATACGCAGTATTTT. This sequence encodes CAWSQGGQGHTDTQYF.

The chain has TRBV19 and TRBJ1-1; D is undetermined. The CDR3 loop spans 12 amino acids. From germline, CDR1 is LNHDA and CDR2 SQIVND (reference sequence). V lost 3 bases to trimming and J lost 11 bases, with 13 bases between them. The CDR3 here is CASSIDGVEAFF. The CDR3 DNA is TGTGCCAGTAGTATTGACGGGGTGGAGGCTTTCTTT.

The V and J genes are TRBV7-2 and TRBJ1-2, with a tentative D call TRBD1 (6 bases). Germline V CDR1 and CDR2: SGHTA, FQGNSA. The CDR3 runs 13 residues. V was trimmed by 5 bases and J by 7 bases, leaving 14 bases between them. The CDR3 DNA sequence: TGTGCCAGCAGCGTTAGTCCCAGGGGTGGCTACACCTTC. It specifies CASSVSPRGGYTF. The full variable domain, rest sourced from reference TRBV7-2 and TRBJ1-2, is GAGVSQSPSNKVTEKGKDVELRCDPISGHTALYWYRQSLGQGLEFLIYFQGNSAPDKSGLPSDRFSAERTGGSVSTLTIQRTQQEDSAVYLCASSVSPRGGYTFGSGTRLTVV.

The V gene is TRBV2, the J gene TRBJ2-3; D uncertain. The germline V gene encodes CDR1 SNHLY and CDR2 FYNNEI. The length of the CDR3 is 13 residues. V dropped 2 bases and J dropped 7 bases, with 10 bases sitting between them. The CDR3 coding sequence is TGTGCCAGCAGTGAATCCGCGAGAAATACGCAGTATTTT. It yields the protein CASSESARNTQYF.

The V call is TRBV15, the J call TRBJ2-7; TRBD1 matches at 8 bases. Looked up from germline, CDR1 is LNHNV and CDR2 is YYDKDF (reference sequence). This CDR3 is built from 15 residues. The junction had 6 bases not matched to a gene; V was cut back by 1 base and J by 4 bases. CDR3 protein: CATSRGQGRSYEQYF. In DNA, the CDR3 is TGTGCCACCAGCAGAGGACAGGGGAGGTCGTACGAGCAGTACTTC.

The chain recombines TRBV23-1 with TRBJ1-2; D is perhaps TRBD1 (6 bases). TRBV23-1 is annotated as an ORF whose role is uncertain. V gave up 7 bases and J gave up 2 bases, with 17 bases separating them. The CDR3 sequence is 15 residues long. The chain's CDR3 is CASNKRGQGNYGYTF. In DNA, the CDR3 is TGCGCCAGCAATAAACGAGGGCAGGGGAACTATGGCTACACCTTC.

The gene calls are TRBV6-5 and TRBJ1-1; D remains ambiguous. The CDR3 has 14 residues. The germline V and J ends were trimmed by 7 bases and 1 base, with 13 bases remaining between them. Germline CDR1 is MNHEY and CDR2 is SVGAGI. CDR3 region: CASTPPQKNTEAFF. CDR3 DNA sequence: TGTGCCAGCACCCCCCCGCAGAAGAACACTGAAGCTTTCTTT.

The chain combines TRBV9 with TRBJ2-1, with 8 bases lining up with TRBD2. Unmatched junction bases numbered 10, after V lost 1 base and J lost 4 bases. Germline V lookup: CDR1 SGDLS, CDR2 YYNGEE. This CDR3 comprises 17 residues. The DNA of the CDR3 is TGTGCCAGCAGCGTATTTCATGGGGCGGGGGGATACAATGAGCAGTTCTTC. Protein sequence: CASSVFHGAGGYNEQFF.